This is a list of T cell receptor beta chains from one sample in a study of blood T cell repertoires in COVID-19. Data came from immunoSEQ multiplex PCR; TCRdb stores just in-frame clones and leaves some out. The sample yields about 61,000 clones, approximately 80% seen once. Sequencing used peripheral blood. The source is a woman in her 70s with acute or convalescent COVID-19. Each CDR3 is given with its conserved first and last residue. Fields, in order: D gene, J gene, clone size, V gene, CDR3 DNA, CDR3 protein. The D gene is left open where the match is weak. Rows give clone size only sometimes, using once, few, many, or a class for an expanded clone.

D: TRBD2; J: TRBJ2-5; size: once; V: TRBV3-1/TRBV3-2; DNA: TGTGCCAGCAGCCAATTGACCCAGCGGGGTGAGACCCAGTACTTC; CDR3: CASSQLTQRGETQYF
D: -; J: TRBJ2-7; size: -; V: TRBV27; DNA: TGTGCCAGCAGGCGGAGTCGCGGAGGGGACTCCTACGAGCAGTACTTC; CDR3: CASRRSRGGDSYEQYF
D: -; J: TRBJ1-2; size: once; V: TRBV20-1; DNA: TGCAGTGCTAGAGATGCTATTGGCTACACCTTC; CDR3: CSARDAIGYTF
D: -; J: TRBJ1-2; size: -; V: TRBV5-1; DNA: TGCGCCAGCCGGTCTGGGGCTACGGATGGCTACACCTTC; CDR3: CASRSGATDGYTF
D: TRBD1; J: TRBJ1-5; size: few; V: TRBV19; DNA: TGTGCCAGTAGTATAGTCGTCGGGACAGGCCTTCAGCCCCAGCATTTT; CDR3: CASSIVVGTGLQPQHF
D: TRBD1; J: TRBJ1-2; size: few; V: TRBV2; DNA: TGTGCCAGCAGTCCGACCCTCCTGACAGGGAAGAACTATGGCTACACCTTC; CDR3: CASSPTLLTGKNYGYTF
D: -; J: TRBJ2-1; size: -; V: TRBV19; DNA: TGTGCCAGTAGTTCCCAGGGCCTCAATGAGCAGTTCTTC; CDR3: CASSSQGLNEQFF
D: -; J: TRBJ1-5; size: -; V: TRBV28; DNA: TGTGCCAGCAATCCCGTACCAGTAAGTAATCAGCCCCAGCATTTT; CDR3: CASNPVPVSNQPQHF
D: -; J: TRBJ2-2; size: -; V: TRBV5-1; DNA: TGCGCCAGCAGCGGCGGGACAGAGAACACCGGGGAGCTGTTTTTT; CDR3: CASSGGTENTGELFF
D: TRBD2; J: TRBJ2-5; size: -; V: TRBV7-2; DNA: TGTGCCAGCAGCTTACTAGCGGGCAAGGAGACCCAGTACTTC; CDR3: CASSLLAGKETQYF
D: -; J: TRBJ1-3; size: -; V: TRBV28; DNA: TGTGCCAGCAATTCCTTACAGGGTCCTGGAAACACCATATATTTT; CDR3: CASNSLQGPGNTIYF
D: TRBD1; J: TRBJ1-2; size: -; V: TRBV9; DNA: TGTGCCAGCAGCGCAGCGGGACAGGATCGGGGCTATGGCTACACCTTC; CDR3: CASSAAGQDRGYGYTF
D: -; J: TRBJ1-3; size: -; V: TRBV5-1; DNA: TGCGCCAGCAGGACGACAGATTCTGGAAACACCATATATTTT; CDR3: CASRTTDSGNTIYF
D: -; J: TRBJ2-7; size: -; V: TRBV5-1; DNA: TGCGCCAGCAGCCGTCGAGCCGACTACGAGCAGTACTTC; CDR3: CASSRRADYEQYF
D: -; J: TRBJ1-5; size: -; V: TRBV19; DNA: TGTGCCAGTAGGGGTCCGTTGCGGGTAGGGAATCAGCCCCAGCATTTT; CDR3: CASRGPLRVGNQPQHF
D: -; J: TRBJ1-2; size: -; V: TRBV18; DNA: TGTGCCAGCTCACCAAGAGATAATGAGGTTATTGGCTACACCTTC; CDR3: CASSPRDNEVIGYTF
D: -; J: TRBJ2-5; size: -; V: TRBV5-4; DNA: TGTGCCAGCAGCTTGGTGGCAGGGGAGACCCAGTACTTC; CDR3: CASSLVAGETQYF
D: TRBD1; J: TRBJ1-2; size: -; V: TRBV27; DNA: TGTGCCAGCAGTTTATCGCAGGGACAGGGGGCCTATGGCTACACCTTC; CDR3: CASSLSQGQGAYGYTF
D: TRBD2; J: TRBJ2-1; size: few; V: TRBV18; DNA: TGTGCCAGCTCGCCCCGAACCACTAGCGGGGGGGCCCGCCGGGTTGAGCAGTTCTTC; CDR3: CASSPRTTSGGARRVEQFF
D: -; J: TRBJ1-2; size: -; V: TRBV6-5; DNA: TGTGCCAGCAGCCCCTCTAGCGTGTGGGGCTACACCTTC; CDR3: CASSPSSVWGYTF
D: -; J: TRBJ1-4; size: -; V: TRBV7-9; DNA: TGTGCCAGCAGCTTAGGTTCAGTTAATGAAAAACTGTTTTTT; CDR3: CASSLGSVNEKLFF
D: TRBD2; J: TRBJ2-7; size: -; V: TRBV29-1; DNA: TGCAGCGTTGAAGTTATCGGGGGGGGATTAAACGAGCAGTACTTC; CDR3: CSVEVIGGGLNEQYF
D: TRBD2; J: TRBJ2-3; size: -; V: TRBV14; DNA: TGTGCCAGCAGCTTCCGACTAGCGGGGAGAACAGATACGCAGTATTTT; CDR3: CASSFRLAGRTDTQYF
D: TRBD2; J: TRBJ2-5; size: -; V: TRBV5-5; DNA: TGTGCCAGCAGCACAGGACTAGCGGGGGAAGGAGAGACCCAGTACTTC; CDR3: CASSTGLAGEGETQYF
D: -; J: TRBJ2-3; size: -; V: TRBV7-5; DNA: TGTGTCAGAAGCCAACGGACTAGCGGGGTTCAAGCAGATACGCAGTATTTT; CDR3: CVRSQRTSGVQADTQYF
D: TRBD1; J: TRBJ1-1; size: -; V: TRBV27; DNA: TGTGCCAGCATCGGTTTGGGACAGGGGGCACGGGAAGCTTTCTTT; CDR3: CASIGLGQGAREAFF
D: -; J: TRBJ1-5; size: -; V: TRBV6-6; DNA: TGTGCCAGCAGTTACATAGGCAATCAGCCCCAGCATTTT; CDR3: CASSYIGNQPQHF